This T cell receptor (beta chain) was recorded in a study of human T cells and chemical hapten exposure. From the RACE reads, TCRdb called clonotypes with MiXCR, one entry per CDR3 protein. The data hold 65,000 to 90,000 distinct CDR3 sequences, with 14% observed a single time. This clonotype was observed many times. Time point reported: pre-sensitization, week 0. The sample's treatment: therapeutic diphenylcyclopropenone sensitization with weekly scalp DPC. Germline V gene lookup returns CDR1 DFQATT and CDR2 SNEGSKA (reference sequence). V was clipped by 2 bases and J by 2 bases, with 17 bases between them. This CDR3 is built from 16 residues.

The TCR comes from a woman aged 50 to 60 with alopecia areata. Some clones in this sample may be carry-over from other donors' samples. The specimen comprised whole blood, sampled in connection with sensitization to the hapten diphenylcyclopropenone (DPC). V and J are TRBV20-1 and TRBJ2-3; possibly TRBD1 for D (5 bases). As DNA, the CDR3 is TGCAGTGCTAGACCCCTGGACATACCCTACACAGATACGCAGTATTTT. Its translation is CSARPLDIPYTDTQYF.